This T cell receptor (beta chain) was identified in a study of blood T cells in healthy people across ages. Study information: T cells yielded about one barcoded beta molecule per two cells through template switching.

A second PCR of about 7 to 12 cycles used a sample-barcoded 5' primer and a J-beta primer mix. TCRdb re-derived calls from the 5' RACE reads in MiXCR, one entry per CDR3 protein. The sample yields some 1.7 million distinct CDR3 sequences, approximately 30% seen once. Whole-study results and caveats: A roughly linear age-dependent decrease characterized TCR beta diversity per million T cells. Naive CD4+ cell counts and diversity both ran higher in long-lived than in aged donors.

Unmatched junction bases numbered 4, after V lost 1 base and J lost 1 base. There are 16 residues in the CDR3. In germline, CDR1 is SGHDN, CDR2 FVKESK. Remarks on this clonotype: The antigen remains unidentified.

The origin of this receptor is a woman aged 25 to 39 in good health. This rearrangement joins TRBV14 to TRBJ2-5; 9 bases line up with TRBD2. Sequenced material: blood. This chain's CDR3 is CASSQGAGGPQETQYF. As DNA, the CDR3 is TGTGCCAGCAGCCAAGGGGCGGGGGGGCCCCAAGAGACCCAGTACTTC.